The clone carrying this T cell receptor (beta chain) was detected only once. Since a much larger clone is just one base distant, this may be a read error. TCRbeta library preparation incorporated unique molecular identifiers. MiXCR was run by TCRdb on the PCR reads, yielding one entry per CDR3 protein. The sample contains 190,000 or so distinct CDR3 sequences, approximately 15% of which appear only once. The data derive from a study of T-cell reconstitution after alpha-beta-depleted transplantation in children. Looked up from germline, CDR1 is SQVTM and CDR2 is ANQGSEA. This CDR3 is 13 amino acids long.

Source: PBMCs from the stem cell graft donor, taken from the stem cell graft. This receptor was obtained from a human donor who donated a stem cell graft to a child with acute lymphoblastic leukemia. The chain has TRBV29-1 and TRBJ2-1, with 7 bases that match TRBD2. The CDR3 DNA sequence: TGCAGCGTTTGGGCTAGCGGAGGAAATGAGCATTTCTTC. Amino acids: CSVWASGGNEHFF.